This TCR beta chain originates from a study of radiation and T cells in renal cell carcinoma. Findings of the study overall: In blood, top tumor clones expanded by 2 weeks, shrinking by 4.

Produced via immunoSEQ multiplex PCR; TCRdb's table is partial and in-frame only. The sample holds roughly 49,000 clones; 80% are singletons and the top ten take under 30%. Time point of the sample: blood 2 weeks post-SBRT. Treatment of the sample: 15 Gy SBRT to primary tumor, nephrectomy 4 weeks later. The tumor was a clear cell renal cell carcinoma. As regards this clone: The antigen is undetermined.

Material: blood, obtained from a patient whose treatment included radiotherapy and nephrectomy. The TCR sequence derives from a woman between 65 and 79 years old with renal cell carcinoma.

The CDR3 nucleotides are TGTGCCAGCAGTAGGGACGGGAGCTCCTACGAGCAGTACTTC. Its translation is CASSRDGSSYEQYF. V is TRBV6-5 and J is TRBJ2-7; tentative D call: TRBD2 (6 bases). The CDR3 covers 14 residues. CDR1 is MNHEY and CDR2 is SVGAGI in the germline V gene. Trimming took 5 bases from V and 0 from J, leaving 11 bases between them.